A few counts support the clone carrying this T cell receptor beta chain. The sample belongs to a study of blood T cells in healthy people across ages. Then a second PCR, running about 6 to 12 cycles, was carried out with a sample-barcoded 5' primer and a J-beta primer mix. TCRdb ran MiXCR on the 5' RACE reads and lists one entry per CDR3 protein. The table shows roughly 1.9 million distinct CDR3 sequences, with 30% to 40% occurring only once. V lost 3 bases, J lost 4 bases, and 9 bases lay in between. The CDR3 sequence is 13 residues long. This TCR derives from a human donor in good health. The gene calls are TRBV12-3 or TRBV12-4 and TRBJ1-1; no clear D. Sequencing used blood. CDR3 in DNA: TGTGCCAGCAGTTTGACGGATGGCACTGAAGCTTTCTTT. This translates into CASSLTDGTEAFF.